The following is a T cell receptor (beta chain) sequence with its context. Which antigen it targets is not known. No much larger clone is present one base from it, and per-base qualities are unavailable. Library method: the immunoSEQ multiplex PCR assay. The table was pulled from immuneACCESS by TCRdb, which kept in-frame rearrangements only. Such tables lose some clones; where checked, under half of the loss comes from unresolved V genes, and the rest has no known cause. For this sample there are some 410,000 clones; about nine tenths appear just once. The top ten clones comprise more than 6% of the sample. The sample originates from a study of control samples from healthy donors and cancer patients (TCRdb year 2020). CDR1 MDHEN and CDR2 SYDVKM are derived from the germline V gene. V is trimmed back by 3 bases and J by 6 bases, and the junction contains 5 bases that no gene match accounts for. The CDR3 runs 15 amino acids, cysteine and phenylalanine included. The read is trimmed to its CDR3 DNA, 45 bases read in frame from base 1.

The V and J genes are TRBV28 and TRBJ2-1; TRBD2 matches 10 bases in the middle. The specimen was PBMCs. The receptor was isolated from a man aged 35-49 years with head and neck cancer. The CDR3 protein sequence reads: CASSFLAGGFNEQFF. The DNA is as follows: TGTGCCAGCAGTTTTTTAGCGGGAGGATTCAATGAGCAGTTCTTC. Reference TRBV28 and TRBJ2-1 proteins supply the regions before and after the CDR3; the full variable domain is: DVKVTQSSRYLVKRTGEKVFLECVQDMDHENMFWYRQDPGLGLRLIYFSYDVKMKEKGDIPEGYSVSREKKERFSLILESASTNQTSMYLCASSFLAGGFNEQFFGPGTRLTVL.